This T cell receptor (beta chain) originates from a study of human T cells and chemical hapten exposure. This clonotype was counted only a few times. From germline, CDR1 is LGHDT and CDR2 YNNKEL (reference sequence). The CDR3 totals 17 residues. Deletions cut 0 bases from V and 0 bases from J, with 14 bases between. Time point here: patch test 1, 2 weeks after DPC sensitization. Treatment indicated: therapeutic diphenylcyclopropenone sensitization with weekly scalp DPC. One entry per CDR3 protein results from TCRdb running MiXCR on the RACE reads. The repertoire consists of some 80,000 distinct CDR3 sequences, with about 10% occurring once and the leading ten covering around 4.5%.

The sequencing used whole blood, collected in connection with sensitization to the hapten diphenylcyclopropenone (DPC). This TCR derives from a woman in her forties or fifties with alopecia areata. Some clones in this sample may be carry-over from other donors' samples. The genes are TRBV3-1 and TRBJ1-1, with D possibly matching TRBD1 (6 bases). The CDR3 sequence: CASSQDGTRGLNTEAFF. CDR3 sequence (DNA): TGTGCCAGCAGCCAAGATGGGACACGGGGGTTGAACACTGAAGCTTTCTTT.